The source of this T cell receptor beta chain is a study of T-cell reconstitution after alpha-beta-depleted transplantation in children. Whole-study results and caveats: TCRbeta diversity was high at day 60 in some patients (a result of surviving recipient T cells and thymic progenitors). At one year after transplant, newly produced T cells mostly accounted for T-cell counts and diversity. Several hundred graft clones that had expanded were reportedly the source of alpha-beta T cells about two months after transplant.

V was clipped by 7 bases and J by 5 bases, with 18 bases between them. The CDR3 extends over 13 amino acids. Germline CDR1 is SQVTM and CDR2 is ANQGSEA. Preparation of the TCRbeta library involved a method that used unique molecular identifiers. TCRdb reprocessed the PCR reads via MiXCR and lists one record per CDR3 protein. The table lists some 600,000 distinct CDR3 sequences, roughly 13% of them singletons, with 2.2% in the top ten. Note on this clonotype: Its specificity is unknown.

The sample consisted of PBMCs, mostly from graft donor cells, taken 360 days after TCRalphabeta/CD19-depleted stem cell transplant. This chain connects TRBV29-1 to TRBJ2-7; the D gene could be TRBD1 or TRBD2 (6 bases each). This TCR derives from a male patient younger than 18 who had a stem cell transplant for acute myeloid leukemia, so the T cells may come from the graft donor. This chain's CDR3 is CSALGGNLHEQYF. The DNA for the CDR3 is TGCAGCGCCTTAGGGGGGAATCTACACGAGCAGTACTTC.